This T cell receptor beta chain is drawn from a study of cytomegalovirus exposure and HLA in healthy donors. Overall study results and limits: As confirmed in vitro, a few CMV-associated chains were specific for CMV antigens. No immune exposure information besides CMV serostatus was available.

Germline assignment: CDR1 SGHAT and CDR2 FQNNGV. The CDR3 is 18 amino acids. After removal of 3 bases from V and 5 bases from J, the junction contained 11 bases not matched to a gene. PCR primers comprised 60 Vbeta and 13 Jbeta primers. Repertoires were generated with immunoSEQ multiplex PCR, while TCRdb's copy carries only in-frame clones and drops some. The table includes 180,000 or so clones, 65% to 85% detected once. Of note for this clone: The antigen is undetermined.

Sequenced material: PBMCs. This chain links TRBV11-2 with TRBJ2-6, with 9 bases fitting TRBD1. The source is a woman under 30 in good health and CMV-seronegative. The CDR3 reads CASSFSGTGISRANVLTF. DNA of the CDR3: TGTGCCAGCAGCTTTAGTGGGACAGGGATTAGTCGGGCCAACGTCCTGACTTTC.